The clone carrying this T cell receptor beta chain was observed at least ten times. Antigen specificity is unknown. As it was prepared, the TCRbeta library received unique molecular identifiers. MiXCR, applied by TCRdb to the PCR reads, yields one record per CDR3 protein. The table includes fewer than 500,000 distinct CDR3 sequences, 43% detected once. These data belong to a study of T-cell reconstitution after alpha-beta-depleted transplantation in children. This CDR3 is built from 15 residues. Germline assignment: CDR1 SGHTA and CDR2 FQGNSA. The V end was cut by 8 bases, the J end by 4 bases, with 21 bases between. Findings and limits, study-wide: Certain patients had high TCRbeta diversity at day 60, and it came from recipient T cells and thymic progenitors that survived.

The sequences come from PBMCs, collected before TCRalphabeta/CD19-depleted stem cell transplant. The sequence was obtained from a girl aged 2-9 years with aplastic anemia, due to receive a stem cell transplant. The chain combines TRBV7-2 with TRBJ2-7, with a weak D call TRBD1 (6 bases). CDR3 amino acids: CASAESGTRGYEQYF. Written as DNA, the CDR3 is TGTGCCAGCGCCGAGAGTGGGACCAGGGGTTACGAGCAGTACTTC.